This T cell receptor (beta chain) emerged from a study of Graves' ophthalmopathy and Graves' hyperthyroidism. This CDR3 spans 14 amino acids. Germline values: CDR1 SNHLY, CDR2 FYNNEI. Trimming pared 0 bases from V and 8 bases from J, leaving 13 bases between. PBMCs were isolated by Ficoll-Paque density gradient centrifugation, using more than 8.5 ml of fresh peripheral blood as the starting material. In this sample, this clonotype turned up many times. The TCR beta CDR3 regions underwent amplification from RNA transcripts. The first round was an RT-PCR with HTBI primers, and the second round was a multiplex PCR. MiXCR was run by TCRdb on the multiplex PCR reads, yielding one entry per CDR3 protein. The repertoire has roughly 500,000 distinct CDR3 sequences, around 14% of them found once; the top ten carry roughly 9.8%.

The source of this sequence is a woman aged 25 to 39 with Graves' ophthalmopathy. The chain is built from TRBV2 and TRBJ1-2, with D possibly TRBD1 on 6 matching bases. Sequencing was performed on blood. CDR3 amino acids: CASSEALTGQGYTF. DNA for the CDR3: TGTGCCAGCAGTGAAGCGCTGACTGGACAGGGCTACACCTTC.